Below are 18 T cell receptor beta chains sequenced from a single sample in a study of CD8 T cells in ankylosing spondylitis. MiXCR, run by TCRdb on the 5' RACE reads, gives a single entry per CDR3 protein. The repertoire consists of 220,000 or so distinct CDR3 sequences, with over 9.5% occurring once and the leading ten covering 21%. Sequencing input: blood, either unsorted or a sorted T cell fraction (not recorded which). The receptors were sampled from a male donor with ankylosing spondylitis or in good health (not recorded which).

This rearrangement joins TRBV3-1 to TRBJ1-5; TRBD1 might be the D (6 bases). Trimming cost V 4 bases and J 6 bases, with 10 bases left between them. Germline CDR1 LGHDT, CDR2 YNNKEL (reference sequence). This CDR3 region has 13 residues. The CDR3 here is CASSREGVQPQHF. As DNA, the CDR3 is TGTGCCAGCAGCCGAGAGGGGGTTCAGCCCCAGCATTTT.

This clonotype was counted ten times or more. The V gene is TRBV5-5, the J gene TRBJ2-2; D remains unclear. With 4 bases removed from V and 4 bases from J, the gap between germline ends came to 8 bases. Per the germline V gene, CDR1 is SGHKS and CDR2 is YYEKEE (reference sequence). The CDR3 sequence is 13 residues long. In DNA, the CDR3 is TGTGCCAGCAGCCCAGACATCACCGGGGAGCTGTTTTTT. It codes for CASSPDITGELFF. The variable domain in full, completed from reference TRBV5-5 and TRBJ2-2, reads DAGVTQSPTHLIKTRGQQVTLRCSPISGHKSVSWYQQVLGQGPQFIFQYYEKEERGRGNFPDRFSARQFPNYSSELNVNALLLGDSALYLCASSPDITGELFFGEGSRLTVL.

The table lists this clonotype with many counts. The chain recombines TRBV20-1 with TRBJ1-1; TRBD1 might be the D (5 bases). CDR1 is DFQATT and CDR2 is SNEGSKA in the germline V gene (reference sequence). Trimming stripped 5 bases from V and 1 base from J, with 14 bases between. The CDR3 runs 14 residues. CDR3 DNA sequence: TGCAGTGCTTTTATGGGACCGACGAACACTGAAGCTTTCTTT. This gives the protein CSAFMGPTNTEAFF.

This clonotype was recorded many times. This chain connects TRBV20-1 to TRBJ1-4, with D maybe TRBD1 (6 bases). The CDR3 consists of 12 residues. Between the trimmed V and J ends, which lost 4 bases and 8 bases, there was a span of 11 bases. CDR1 and CDR2 (germline): DFQATT, SNEGSKA (reference sequence). CDR3 residues: CSATTGYEKLFF. As DNA, the CDR3 is TGCAGTGCTACAACAGGGTACGAAAAACTGTTTTTT.

This clonotype was found a few times. The chain joins TRBV7-6 to TRBJ2-5; TRBD2 agrees at 13 bases. Looked up from germline, CDR1 is SGHVS and CDR2 is FNYEAQ. The CDR3 runs to 16 residues. With V trimmed by 4 bases and J by 5 bases, 7 bases remained unmatched. The CDR3 here is CASSSWTSGGSETQYF. The CDR3 nucleotides are TGTGCCAGCAGCTCTTGGACTAGCGGGGGTTCCGAGACCCAGTACTTC. Full variable domain (missing parts from reference TRBV7-6 and TRBJ2-5): GAGVSQSPRYKVTKRGQDVALRCDPISGHVSLYWYRQALGQGPEFLTYFNYEAQQDKSGLPNDRFSAERPEGSISTLTIQRTEQRDSAMYRCASSSWTSGGSETQYFGPGTRLLVL.

The table lists this clonotype with a few counts. The gene calls are TRBV7-2 and TRBJ1-2, with D uncertain. Germline assignment: CDR1 SGHTA and CDR2 FQGNSA. V gave up 6 bases and J gave up 8 bases, with 13 bases separating them. This CDR3 contains 12 residues. The CDR3 DNA sequence: TGTGCCAGCAGGCAAGACACGTACGGCTACACCTTC. The encoded protein is CASRQDTYGYTF.

This clonotype came up many times. The J gene is TRBJ2-6, the V gene TRBV6-1; no clear D. Looked up from germline, CDR1 is MNHNS and CDR2 is SASEGT. The CDR3 consists of 15 residues. Trimming took off 4 bases at V and 1 base at J, with 8 bases between the two ends. CDR3 DNA: TGTGCCAGCAGTGTCACCTTATCTGGGGCCAACGTCCTGACTTTC. Translating it yields CASSVTLSGANVLTF.

This chain uses TRBV20-1 with TRBJ1-5; the match to TRBD1 covers 8 bases. CDR1 and CDR2 (germline): DFQATT, SNEGSKA (reference sequence). This CDR3 has 18 residues. Trimming at V came to 5 bases and at J to 0 bases, leaving 15 bases not matched to a gene. In DNA form, the CDR3 reads TGCAGTGCTCCCCTTGGGGGGGACAGGTCGGATAGCAATCAGCCCCAGCATTTT. This codes for CSAPLGGDRSDSNQPQHF.

This clonotype was seen ten or more times. The chain links TRBV6-1 to TRBJ2-2; maybe TRBD1 (6 bases). Trimming shortened V by 6 bases and J by 6 bases, and 23 bases separated the two germline ends. This CDR3 spans 17 amino acids. CDR1 is MNHNS, CDR2 SASEGT, per germline. The DNA for the CDR3 is TGTGCCAGCAGCAGCCCCGATTCGACAGGAGGATCCGGGGAGCTGTTTTTT. It specifies CASSSPDSTGGSGELFF.

The V gene is TRBV7-3, the J gene TRBJ2-6; 8 nucleotides align to TRBD1. The germline V gene has CDR1 SGHTA and CDR2 FQGTGA. The CDR3 is 18 amino acids. Losses at the gene ends were 4 bases for V and 3 bases for J; bases not matched to a gene: 11. The CDR3 DNA reads as TGTGCCAGCAGCTCTTATTCAGGGGGCTTTTTTGGGGCCAACGTCCTGACTTTC. It specifies CASSSYSGGFFGANVLTF.

The rearrangement joins TRBV7-9 to TRBJ1-4; 7 bases fit TRBD1. Trimming at V came to 5 bases and at J to 8 bases, leaving 8 bases not matched to a gene. The V gene's germline CDR1 is SEHNR and CDR2 FQNEAQ (reference sequence). The CDR3 runs to 14 residues. This chain's CDR3 is CASSNRGSGEKLFF. CDR3 bases: TGTGCCAGCAGCAACAGGGGCAGCGGGGAAAAACTGTTTTTT.

This clonotype was seen many times. This chain connects TRBV5-1 to TRBJ1-5; 7 bases align to TRBD1. The CDR3 length is 17 residues. Trimming at V came to 4 bases and at J to 3 bases, leaving 13 bases not matched to a gene. Germline V lookup: CDR1 SGHRS, CDR2 YFSETQ. CDR3 region: CASSAIPGQQNNQPQHF. In nucleotides, the CDR3 is TGCGCCAGCAGCGCTATTCCGGGACAGCAAAACAATCAGCCCCAGCATTTT.

This clonotype was detected a few times. The chain is built from TRBV3-1 and TRBJ2-2; TRBD1 matches 7 bases. CDR1 and CDR2 (germline): LGHDT, YNNKEL (reference sequence). Trimming at V came to 4 bases and at J to 2 bases, leaving 13 bases not matched to a gene. This CDR3 has 18 amino acids. In DNA, the CDR3 is TGTGCCAGCAGCCCTTCTTTCTGGACAGGTCTCAACACCGGGGAGCTGTTTTTT. Translated, it gives CASSPSFWTGLNTGELFF.

V gene TRBV12-3 or TRBV12-4 combines with J gene TRBJ1-6; D remains unclear. The CDR3 sequence is 15 residues long. V lost 3 bases to trimming and J lost 10 bases, with 16 bases between them. The CDR3 nucleotides are TGTGCCAGCAGTTTGAAAAGCCTAGGCAGCTCACCCCTCCACTTT. Translated: CASSLKSLGSSPLHF.

The sample holds many counts of this clonotype. The chain is built from TRBV11-3 and TRBJ2-3; 13 positions agree with TRBD2. The CDR3 extends over 17 amino acids. V was clipped by 5 bases and J by 5 bases; unmatched bases: 10. Germline lookup yields CDR1 SGHNT and CDR2 YENEEA. For the CDR3, the DNA is TGTGCCAGCAGCGTCAACCTTCGGACTAGCGGGGGAGATACGCAGTATTTT. Translating gives CASSVNLRTSGGDTQYF.

The table lists this clonotype with many counts. The rearrangement links TRBV12-3 or TRBV12-4 to TRBJ2-2; 9 bases agree with TRBD1. Trimming cost V 3 bases and J 6 bases; bases outside gene matches: 5. CDR3 length: 15 amino acids. Written as DNA, the CDR3 is TGTGCCAGCAGTTTTGGGGACAGGGACGCCGGGGAGCTGTTTTTT. This gives the protein CASSFGDRDAGELFF.

This rearrangement joins TRBV24-1 to TRBJ2-2; no clear D gene. From germline, CDR1 is KGHDR and CDR2 SFDVKD. The CDR3 runs to 14 residues. The V end lost 2 bases, the J end lost 1 base, and 4 bases lay between the germline ends. The CDR3 reads CATSDSGNTGELFF. The CDR3 DNA reads TGTGCCACCAGTGATTCCGGGAACACCGGGGAGCTGTTTTTT.

This clonotype appeared many times. The chain has TRBV5-1 and TRBJ2-1, with 7 bases identical to TRBD1. V dropped 4 bases and J dropped 6; count of bases not matched to a gene: 7. CDR1 and CDR2 from the germline V gene are SGHRS and YFSETQ. CDR3 length: 14 amino acids. The chain's CDR3 is CASSPTGFRNEQFF. CDR3 coding DNA: TGCGCCAGCAGCCCGACAGGGTTCCGCAATGAGCAGTTCTTC.